The T cell receptor (beta chain) under discussion was sequenced for a study of naive and memory T cell subsets. Study results and caveats: A clonotype means one alpha or beta sequence, not an alpha/beta pair. Over 90% of naive TCR sequences appeared only once, unlike memory subsets. Activation and differentiation may alter RNA-based TCR counts. Naive repertoires, especially CD8, held a few larger clonotypes, possibly memory cells re-expressing CD45RA.

This clonotype showed up just a few times. Its antigen is not known. The beta constant-region primer was an equimolar mix of two oligonucleotides covering TRBC1 and TRBC2. Nested alpha and beta constant-region primers with the SP2 primer drove four PCR rounds on ligated cDNA. TCRdb recomputed calls from the UMI-ligation and nested PCR reads with MiXCR, one row per CDR3 protein. The table has 150,000 or so distinct CDR3 sequences, approximately 24% seen once; the top ten hold about 0.11%. Sequential positive selection took CD4 T cells first, then CD8 T cells. The ends were cut back, 1 base at V and 0 bases at J, with 9 bases in the middle. This CDR3 contains 15 residues. Germline CDR1 MGHRA, CDR2 YSYEKL.

The genes are TRBV4-1 and TRBJ1-1; no firm D call. Sample: naive CD4+ T cells from blood. The source is a human donor in good health. For the CDR3, the DNA is TGCGCCAGCAGCCAAGTTGCCCTGATGAACACTGAAGCTTTCTTT. It encodes CASSQVALMNTEAFF.